This T cell receptor beta chain was sequenced for a study of response to subunit inactivated influenza vaccine. Study-wide results and caveats: Authors suggested that a seasonal influenza vaccination recruits few new T cells each time.

TCRdb reprocessed the RT-PCR reads via MiXCR and lists one record per CDR3 protein. Of 500,000 to 750,000 distinct CDR3 sequences listed, 12% to 15% were seen once; the top ten hold over 8.5%. The V gene lost 4 bases and the J gene lost 4 bases, with 10 bases spanning the gap. The CDR3 extends over 13 amino acids. Concerning this clonotype: What it binds is unknown.

The TCR originated in a man over 45 who received an inactivated influenza vaccine. The specimen comprised PBMCs from blood, sampled approximately 12 days after vaccination. The chain is built from TRBV12-3 or TRBV12-4 and TRBJ1-1; D is unclear. The CDR3 DNA reads TGTGCCAGCAGTTATGACGCTCGCACTGAAGCTTTCTTT. It is translated as CASSYDARTEAFF.